A single sample gave rise to the 15 T cell receptor beta chains below, sequenced in a study of cytomegalovirus exposure and HLA in healthy donors (TCRdb year 2017). To prepare the library, the immunoSEQ multiplex PCR assay was applied. The multiplex PCR relied on a mix of 60 forward primers for TCR Vbeta segments and 13 reverse primers for TCR Jbeta segments. As stored in TCRdb, this immuneACCESS dataset retains in-frame rearrangements with V and J assigned. A fraction of the clones does not appear; measured against another copy, unresolved V genes explain less than half of the discrepancy, and the remainder lacks a known reason. A total of 100,000 to 120,000 clones appear in this sample, approximately 79% of them only once. Roughly 6% of the sample is held by the ten biggest clonotypes. The sample consisted of PBMCs. Source of these receptors: a man aged 25 to 40 in good health and CMV-seropositive.

This chain links TRBV29-1 with TRBJ2-1, with 11 bases lining up with TRBD2. Per germline, CDR1 SQVTM and CDR2 ANQGSEA. The J segment lost 4 bases and the V segment lost 7 bases, leaving 3 bases of the junction unmatched. The CDR3 extends over 13 amino acids. The CDR3 spells CSARLAGYNEQFF. The CDR3 DNA is TGCAGCGCCAGACTAGCGGGGTACAATGAGCAGTTCTTC.

This clone has just one count. The rearrangement joins TRBV7-9 to TRBJ1-2; D uncertain. V lost 0 bases and J lost 5, with 13 bases in between. Germline assignment: CDR1 SEHNR and CDR2 FQNEAQ (reference sequence). The CDR3 has 15 amino acids. CDR3 residues: CASSLALQVQYGYTF. DNA for the CDR3: TGTGCCAGCAGCTTAGCGCTCCAGGTGCAATATGGCTACACCTTC.

The genes are TRBV10-3 and TRBJ2-7; D unresolved. CDR1 is ENHRY, CDR2 SYGVKD, per germline. The CDR3 spans 15 residues. V was trimmed by 0 bases and J by 1 base, leaving 10 bases between them. CDR3 residues: CAISESLAGSYEQYF. CDR3 in DNA: TGTGCCATCAGTGAGTCTTTAGCCGGGTCCTACGAGCAGTACTTC.

The V gene is TRBV5-4, the J gene TRBJ2-2; 8 nucleotides agree with TRBD2. There are 15 residues in the CDR3. V was pared by 0 bases and J by 7 bases, with 5 bases of the junction left unmatched. The germline V gene has CDR1 SGHNT and CDR2 YYREEE (reference sequence). CDR3 region: CASSLAGGQGGELFF. DNA of the CDR3: TGTGCCAGCAGCTTGGCGGGGGGGCAGGGCGGGGAGCTGTTTTTT.

The chain uses TRBV15 and TRBJ2-1, with 7 bases lining up with TRBD1. With V trimmed by 4 bases and J by 4 bases, 7 bases remained unmatched. Germline values: CDR1 LNHNV, CDR2 YYDKDF (reference sequence). This CDR3 is built from 15 residues. Here the CDR3 reads CATSIDRDRYNEQFF. The CDR3 nucleotides are TGTGCCACCAGCATTGACAGGGATAGGTACAATGAGCAGTTCTTC.

The rearrangement uses TRBV30 and TRBJ1-1, with D tentatively TRBD1 (5 bases). The germline CDR1 and CDR2 sequences are GTSNPN and SVGIG (reference sequence). CDR3 size: 16 residues. V was pared by 0 bases and J by 6 bases, with 20 bases between. DNA for the CDR3: TGTGCCTGGAGTGTACCCAGGGCAAATCCCTCTCCTGAAGCTTTCTTT. It yields the protein CAWSVPRANPSPEAFF.

The chain uses TRBV9 and TRBJ2-5, with TRBD2 matching over 13 bases. The germline CDR1 and CDR2 sequences are SGDLS and YYNGEE. The CDR3 has 16 amino acids. V trimming: 1 base; J trimming: 2 bases; junction bases outside the gene matches: 2. This chain's CDR3 is CASSVSTSGGQETQYF. As DNA, the CDR3 is TGTGCCAGCAGCGTATCGACTAGCGGGGGGCAAGAGACCCAGTACTTC.

The chain recombines TRBV29-1 with TRBJ1-1, with 7 bases identical to TRBD1. The CDR3 loop spans 14 amino acids. Trimming at V came to 7 bases and at J to 1 base, leaving 9 bases not matched to a gene. CDR1 is SQVTM and CDR2 is ANQGSEA in the germline V gene. The CDR3, as DNA: TGCAGCGCGGGGCCTCGGACAGGGAACACTGAAGCTTTCTTT. This gives the protein CSAGPRTGNTEAFF.

The V call is TRBV7-2, the J call TRBJ2-5, with D perhaps matching TRBD1 (6 bases). The CDR3 totals 14 residues. Germline V gene lookup returns CDR1 SGHTA and CDR2 FQGNSA. Trimming shortened V by 3 bases and J by 3 bases, and 11 bases separated the two germline ends. The CDR3 sequence is CASSLSSGEETQYF. For the CDR3, the DNA is TGTGCCAGCAGCTTGTCGTCAGGGGAAGAGACCCAGTACTTC. The complete variable domain, with remaining parts taken from reference TRBV7-2 and TRBJ2-5, reads GAGVSQSPSNKVTEKGKDVELRCDPISGHTALYWYRQSLGQGLEFLIYFQGNSAPDKSGLPSDRFSAERTGGSVSTLTIQRTQQEDSAVYLCASSLSSGEETQYFGPGTRLLVL.

The chain is built from TRBV10-1 and TRBJ2-5; weak D call: TRBD2 (5 bases). V was cut by 0 bases and J by 5 bases, with 13 bases left in between. The CDR3 loop spans 15 amino acids. The germline CDR1 and CDR2 sequences are WNHNN and SYGVQD (reference sequence). CDR3 bases: TGCGCCAGCAGTGAGTCGAAACGGGGAAGGGAGACCCAGTACTTC. As protein: CASSESKRGRETQYF.

The chain couples TRBV10-1 to TRBJ2-5, with D possibly being TRBD2 (5 bases). Germline V CDR1 and CDR2: WNHNN, SYGVQD (reference sequence). This CDR3 contains 13 residues. V was cut by 3 bases and J by 3 bases, with 8 bases left in between. CDR3 amino acids: CASSEMGEETQYF. The CDR3 DNA is TGCGCCAGCAGTGAAATGGGAGAAGAGACCCAGTACTTC.

This clone appeared a few times. The chain links TRBV7-9 to TRBJ1-1; no firm D call. V gave up 3 bases and J gave up 4 bases, with 12 bases separating them. This CDR3 has 14 residues. Germline lookup yields CDR1 SEHNR and CDR2 FQNEAQ (reference sequence). The CDR3 sequence is CASSLRQEGTEAFF. In nucleotides, the CDR3 is TGTGCCAGCAGCTTGCGCCAGGAGGGCACTGAAGCTTTCTTT. The full variable domain, rest sourced from reference TRBV7-9 and TRBJ1-1, is DTGVSQNPRHKITKRGQNVTFRCDPISEHNRLYWYRQTLGQGPEFLTYFQNEAQLEKSRLLSDRFSAERPKGSFSTLEIQRTEQGDSAMYLCASSLRQEGTEAFFGQGTRLTVV.

This chain links TRBV19 with TRBJ1-6; 10 bases are a match to TRBD1. Germline V gene data show CDR1 as LNHDA and CDR2 as SQIVND (reference sequence). CDR3 length: 19 residues. With 4 bases clipped from V and 6 bases from J, the junction kept 15 bases outside the gene matches. Here the CDR3 DNA reads TGTGCCAGTAGTAAACTAACCGGGACAGGGGATGCTTCTAATTCACCCCTCCACTTT. Amino acids: CASSKLTGTGDASNSPLHF.

This chain links TRBV19 with TRBJ1-5; D gene ambiguous. Trimming removed 2 bases from V and 0 bases from J, with 11 bases in between. CDR3 size: 16 residues. Germline V gene data show CDR1 as LNHDA and CDR2 as SQIVND (reference sequence). For the CDR3, the DNA is TGTGCCAGTAGTATATCGGTGGGAGATAGCAATCAGCCCCAGCATTTT. Translated, it gives CASSISVGDSNQPQHF. Complete variable domain (other parts from reference TRBV19 and TRBJ1-5): DGGITQSPKYLFRKEGQNVTLSCEQNLNHDAMYWYRQDPGQGLRLIYYSQIVNDFQKGDIAEGYSVSREKKESFPLTVTSAQKNPTAFYLCASSISVGDSNQPQHFGDGTRLSIL.

V and J are TRBV7-9 and TRBJ2-5; tentatively, D is TRBD1 (6 bases). The CDR3 consists of 14 residues. The germline V gene has CDR1 SEHNR and CDR2 FQNEAQ (reference sequence). Between the trimmed V and J ends, which lost 5 bases and 6 bases, there was a span of 16 bases. The CDR3 bases are TGTGCCAGCAGCCCTGAAGGGGACACAAAGACCCAGTACTTC. Protein: CASSPEGDTKTQYF.